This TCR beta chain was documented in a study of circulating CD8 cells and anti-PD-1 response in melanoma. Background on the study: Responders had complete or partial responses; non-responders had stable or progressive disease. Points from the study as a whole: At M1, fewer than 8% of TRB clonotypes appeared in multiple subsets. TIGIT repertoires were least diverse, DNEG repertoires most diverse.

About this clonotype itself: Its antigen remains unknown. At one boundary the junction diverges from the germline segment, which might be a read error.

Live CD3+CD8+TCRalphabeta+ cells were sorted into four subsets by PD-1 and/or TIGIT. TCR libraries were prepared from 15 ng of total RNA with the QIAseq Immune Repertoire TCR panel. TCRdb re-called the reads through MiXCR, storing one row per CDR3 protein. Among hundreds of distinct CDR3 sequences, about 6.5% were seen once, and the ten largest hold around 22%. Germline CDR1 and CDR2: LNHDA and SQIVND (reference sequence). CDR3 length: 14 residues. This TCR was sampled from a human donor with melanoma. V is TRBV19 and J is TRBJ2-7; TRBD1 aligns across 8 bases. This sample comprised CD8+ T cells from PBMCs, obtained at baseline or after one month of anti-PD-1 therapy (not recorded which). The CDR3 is CASSPTGGIYEPYF. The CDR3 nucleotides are TGTGCCAGTAGTCCCACAGGGGGGATCTACGAGCCGTACTTC. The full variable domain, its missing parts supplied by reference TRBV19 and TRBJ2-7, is DGGITQSPKYLFRKEGQNVTLSCEQNLNHDAMYWYRQDPGQGLRLIYYSQIVNDFQKGDIAEGYSVSREKKESFPLTVTSAQKNPTAFYLCASSPTGGIYEPYFGPGTRLTVT.